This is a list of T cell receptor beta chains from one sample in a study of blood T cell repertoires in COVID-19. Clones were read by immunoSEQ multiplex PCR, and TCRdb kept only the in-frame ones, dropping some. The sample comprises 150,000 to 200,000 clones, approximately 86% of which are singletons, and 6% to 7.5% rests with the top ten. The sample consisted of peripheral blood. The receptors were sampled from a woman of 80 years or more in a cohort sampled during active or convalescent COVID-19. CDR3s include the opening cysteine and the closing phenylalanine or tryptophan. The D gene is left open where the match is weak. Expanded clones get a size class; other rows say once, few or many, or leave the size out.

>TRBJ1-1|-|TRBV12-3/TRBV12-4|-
CASSLRGNTEAFF
TGTGCCAGCAGTTTGCGGGGTAACACTGAAGCTTTCTTT
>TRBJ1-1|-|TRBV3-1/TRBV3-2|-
CASSQGRQTEAFF
TGTGCCAGCAGCCAAGGTAGACAGACTGAAGCTTTCTTT
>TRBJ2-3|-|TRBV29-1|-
CSVGVQGTDTQYF
TGCAGCGTTGGGGTCCAGGGCACAGATACGCAGTATTTT
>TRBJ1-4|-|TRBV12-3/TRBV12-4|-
CASNRGVEKLFF
TGTGCCAGCAACCGCGGGGTTGAAAAACTGTTTTTT
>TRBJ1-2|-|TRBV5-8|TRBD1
CASPGTEIITMSYTF
TGTGCCAGCCCCGGGACAGAGATTATAACTATGAGCTACACCTTC
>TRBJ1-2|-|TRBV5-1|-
CASSSDSSLYGYTF
TGCGCCAGCAGCTCGGACAGTAGCCTCTATGGCTACACCTTC
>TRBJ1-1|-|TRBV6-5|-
CASSYAAVRNTEAFF
TGTGCCAGCAGTTACGCGGCGGTGCGGAACACTGAAGCTTTCTTT
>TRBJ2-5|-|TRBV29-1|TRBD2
CSVDEMGLAPLQETQYF
TGCAGCGTTGATGAAATGGGACTAGCGCCTCTGCAAGAGACCCAGTACTTC
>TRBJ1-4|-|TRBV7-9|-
CASSNTNGGDIGEKLFF
TGTGCCAGCAGCAACACTAACGGGGGGGACATCGGGGAAAAACTGTTTTTT
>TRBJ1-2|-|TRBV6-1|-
CASSETELYGYTF
TGTGCCAGCAGTGAAACAGAACTCTATGGCTACACCTTC
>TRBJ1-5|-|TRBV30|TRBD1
CAWSGPGQNQPQHF
TGTGCCTGGAGTGGACCGGGACAGAATCAGCCCCAGCATTTT
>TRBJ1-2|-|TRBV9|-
CASSVEPGGDGYTF
TGTGCCAGCAGCGTAGAGCCCGGGGGGGATGGCTACACCTTC
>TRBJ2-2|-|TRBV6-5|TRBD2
CASRGGANTGELFF
TGTGCCAGCAGGGGGGGGGCGAACACCGGGGAGCTGTTTTTT
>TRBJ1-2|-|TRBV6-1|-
CASSEGRGGYGYTF
TGTGCCAGCAGTGAAGGAAGGGGAGGCTATGGCTACACCTTC
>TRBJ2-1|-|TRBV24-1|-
CATRRPGEDEQFF
TGTGCCACCAGGCGACCCGGGGAGGATGAGCAGTTCTTC
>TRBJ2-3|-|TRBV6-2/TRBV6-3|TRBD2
CASSLTSGREADTQYF
TGTGCCAGCAGCCTGACTAGCGGGAGGGAGGCGGATACGCAGTATTTT
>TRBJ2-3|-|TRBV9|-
CASSVDPSTDTQYF
TGTGCCAGCAGCGTAGATCCTAGCACAGATACGCAGTATTTT
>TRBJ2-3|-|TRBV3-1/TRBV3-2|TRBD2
CASSQLSGGSTDTQYF
TGTGCCAGCAGCCAACTTAGCGGGGGTAGCACAGATACGCAGTATTTT
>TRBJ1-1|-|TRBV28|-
CASSSTTQGLQAFF
TGTGCCAGCAGTTCAACCACCCAGGGACTGCAAGCTTTCTTT
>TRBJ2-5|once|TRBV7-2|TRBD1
CASSRNRGRRETQYF
TGTGCCAGCAGCCGCAACAGGGGGCGCCGGGAGACCCAGTACTTC
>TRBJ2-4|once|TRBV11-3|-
CASSLAGGSMGNIQYF
TGTGCCAGCAGCTTAGCAGGTGGGAGTATGGGAAACATTCAGTACTTC
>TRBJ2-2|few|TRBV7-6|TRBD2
CASRSGLAGGVGELFF
TGTGCCAGCAGATCCGGACTAGCGGGAGGGGTCGGGGAGCTGTTTTTT
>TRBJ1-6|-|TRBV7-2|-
CASSLIPSNSPLHF
TGTGCCAGCAGCTTAATCCCGTCGAATTCACCCCTCCACTTT
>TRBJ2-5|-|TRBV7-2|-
CASMRGGTIQETQYF
TGTGCCAGTATGAGGGGCGGGACGATACAAGAGACCCAGTACTTC
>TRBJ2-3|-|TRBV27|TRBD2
CASSLMGLRGRGSDTQYF
TGTGCCAGCAGTTTAATGGGCCTTCGCGGGAGGGGATCAGATACGCAGTATTTT
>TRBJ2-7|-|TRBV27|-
CASSYDSLTNGQYF
TGTGCCAGCAGTTATGACAGCCTTACTAACGGGCAGTACTTC
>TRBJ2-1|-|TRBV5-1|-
CASSLGRGYNEQFF
TGCGCCAGCAGCTTGGGCAGGGGTTACAATGAGCAGTTCTTC
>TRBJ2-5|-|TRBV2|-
CASIDGYGNQETQYF
TGTGCCAGCATTGACGGGTATGGCAACCAAGAGACCCAGTACTTC
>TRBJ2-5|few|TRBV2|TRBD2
CASRMILAGVKETQYF
TGTGCCAGCAGGATGATACTAGCGGGGGTAAAAGAGACCCAGTACTTC
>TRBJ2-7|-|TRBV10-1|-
CASSGWAGSYEQYF
TGCGCCAGCAGCGGATGGGCAGGATCCTACGAGCAGTACTTC
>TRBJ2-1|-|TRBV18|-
CASSPQVQDNEQFF
TGTGCCAGCTCACCTCAAGTACAGGACAATGAGCAGTTCTTC
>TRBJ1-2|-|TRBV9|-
CASSVPGQYGYTF
TGTGCCAGCAGCGTACCTGGACAGTATGGCTACACCTTC
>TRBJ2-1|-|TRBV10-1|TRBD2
CASSPYGTSGSEEQFF
TGCGCCAGCAGTCCCTACGGGACTAGCGGGAGCGAGGAGCAGTTCTTC
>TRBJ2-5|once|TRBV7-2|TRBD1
CASSQGAETQYF
TGTGCCAGCAGCCAGGGGGCCGAGACCCAGTACTTC
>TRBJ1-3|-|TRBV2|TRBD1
CASSLTGTGGRGNTIYF
TGTGCCAGCAGTTTGACCGGGACAGGGGGCCGTGGAAACACCATATATTTT
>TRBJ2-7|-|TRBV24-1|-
CATSDRHPGYEQYF
TGTGCCACCAGTGATAGGCATCCGGGATACGAGCAGTACTTC
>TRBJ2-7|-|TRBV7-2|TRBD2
CASSLEVLAGGYEQYF
TGTGCCAGCAGCTTAGAGGTTCTAGCGGGGGGGTACGAGCAGTACTTC
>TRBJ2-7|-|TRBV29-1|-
CSVDFHEQYF
TGCAGCGTTGACTTCCACGAGCAGTACTTC
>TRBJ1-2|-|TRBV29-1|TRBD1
CSVEERLRGQGYGYTF
TGCAGCGTTGAAGAGAGATTGCGTGGACAGGGCTATGGCTACACCTTC
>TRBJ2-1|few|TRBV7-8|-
CASSLVPNGQFF
TGTGCCAGCAGCTTAGTCCCTAATGGGCAGTTCTTC
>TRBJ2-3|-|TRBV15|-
CATSRDSVDTQYF
TGTGCCACCAGCAGAGATTCGGTAGATACGCAGTATTTT
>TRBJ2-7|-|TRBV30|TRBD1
CAWDPGQGTYEQYF
TGTGCCTGGGACCCGGGACAGGGAACCTACGAGCAGTACTTC
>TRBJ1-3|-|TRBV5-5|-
CASSLSGVEGNTIYF
TGTGCCAGCAGCTTGTCAGGGGTCGAAGGAAACACCATATATTTT
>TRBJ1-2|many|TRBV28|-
CASEDDRTYGYTF
TGTGCCAGCGAGGACGACAGGACTTATGGCTACACCTTC
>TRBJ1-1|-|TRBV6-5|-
CASSYYAVTGNTEAFF
TGTGCCAGCAGTTACTACGCGGTTACAGGGAACACTGAAGCTTTCTTT
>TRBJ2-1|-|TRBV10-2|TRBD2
CASSESAGVIRNEQFF
TGCGCCAGCAGTGAGTCTGCGGGAGTAATTAGAAATGAGCAGTTCTTC